This T cell receptor (beta chain) derives from a study of beta chain features in type 1 diabetes. Germline V gene data show CDR1 as SGHNT and CDR2 as YYREEE (reference sequence). V was pared by 4 bases and J by 0 bases, with 5 bases between. This CDR3 comprises 13 residues. Every isolated RNA sample was fully reverse transcribed, so sequencing captured expressed TCRB transcripts. Samples of naive, central memory and regulatory T cells yielded a mean of about 3.9 million reads. Repertoires were generated with immunoSEQ multiplex PCR, while TCRdb's copy carries only in-frame clones and drops some. The top ten hold about 0.025% of the sample, which has some 900,000 clones, about 17% seen once.

V is TRBV5-4 and J is TRBJ1-3, with D unclear. Material for sequencing was naive CD4+ T cells from blood. The TCR was taken from a woman aged 18-29 years in good health. The CDR3, as DNA: TGTGCCAGCAGCCGAAACTCTGGAAACACCATATATTTT. As protein: CASSRNSGNTIYF. Full variable domain (rest looked up from reference TRBV5-4 and TRBJ1-3): ETGVTQSPTHLIKTRGQQVTLRCSSQSGHNTVSWYQQALGQGPQFIFQYYREEENGRGNFPPRFSGLQFPNYSSELNVNALELDDSALYLCASSRNSGNTIYFGEGSWLTVV.